This T cell receptor beta chain was identified during a study of T cell responses to AZD1222 COVID-19 vaccine. Study-level findings and limits: Sampling that yielded the repertoires occurred only after the peak T cell response. Nearly half of spike-specific TCRs reportedly target variant regions that are unmutated in the B.1.351 and B.1.1.7 variants.

Of note for this clone: Its antigen remains unknown.

The J segment lost 0 bases and the V segment lost 2 bases, leaving 3 bases of the junction unmatched. The CDR3 runs 15 residues. CDR1 GTSNPN and CDR2 SVGIG come from the germline V gene (reference sequence). Using immunoSEQ multiplex PCR, the repertoire was profiled, and TCRdb retains in-frame clones only, with some absent. The repertoire holds 140,000 to 150,000 clones, with about 92% as singletons. The material was peripheral blood, obtained after recovery from COVID-19. The receptor's source is an adult who had recovered from COVID-19. The rearrangement joins TRBV30 to TRBJ2-3; 9 bases are a match to TRBD2. For the CDR3, the DNA is TGTGCCTGGAGTACAACTAGCGGGAGCACAGATACGCAGTATTTT. Translating gives CAWSTTSGSTDTQYF.